A selection of T cell receptor beta chains follows, all from one sample in a study of OX40 agonist ivuxolimab in advanced cancers. Method: immunoSEQ multiplex PCR; TCRdb's copy keeps in-frame clones and lacks some. Of tens of thousands of clones listed, approximately 90% are singletons. This specimen consisted of CD4+ or CD8+ T cells sorted from blood, obtained in a trial of the OX40 agonist ivuxolimab. All receptors come from an adult with an advanced solid tumor such as melanoma, head and neck, liver or kidney cancer. The CDR3 runs from the conserved cysteine through the conserved F or W. A D gene is named only where the DNA matches it firmly. Only some rows state a clone size, as once, few, many or a class for expanded clones.

CDR3nt: TGTGCCAGCAGCTTAGCCCATCCGAACACCGGGGAGCTGTTTTTT
CDR3aa: CASSLAHPNTGELFF
v_gene: TRBV7-9
d_gene: .
abundance: .
j_gene: TRBJ2-2

CDR3nt: TGCGCCAGCAGCTTGAATCTTGCACTAGCGGGAGTCGAGCAGTACTTC
CDR3aa: CASSLNLALAGVEQYF
v_gene: TRBV5-1
d_gene: TRBD2
abundance: .
j_gene: TRBJ2-7

CDR3nt: TGTGCCAGCAGCGTGGGACATCTCACCGGGGAGCTGTTTTTT
CDR3aa: CASSVGHLTGELFF
v_gene: TRBV11-2
d_gene: .
abundance: .
j_gene: TRBJ2-2

CDR3nt: TGTGCCAGCAGCCCCCGGCGGGTGGGAAGTAATGAGCAGTTCTTC
CDR3aa: CASSPRRVGSNEQFF
v_gene: TRBV11-2
d_gene: .
abundance: .
j_gene: TRBJ2-1

CDR3nt: TGTGCCAGCAGCTTATTATTGGGGACTAGCGCTTTAAACATTCAGTACTTC
CDR3aa: CASSLLLGTSALNIQYF
v_gene: TRBV11-2
d_gene: TRBD2
abundance: .
j_gene: TRBJ2-4

CDR3nt: TGTGCCAGCAGCTTGTCACAGAGGAACACTGAAGCTTTCTTT
CDR3aa: CASSLSQRNTEAFF
v_gene: TRBV5-5
d_gene: .
abundance: .
j_gene: TRBJ1-1

CDR3nt: TGTGCCTGGGGCGCCGGGACGGAAGAAAAACTGTTTTTT
CDR3aa: CAWGAGTEEKLFF
v_gene: TRBV30
d_gene: .
abundance: .
j_gene: TRBJ1-4

CDR3nt: TGTGCCAGCAGCCCGACCCTAAGCGGGGGGGGCACAAACATTCAGTACTTC
CDR3aa: CASSPTLSGGGTNIQYF
v_gene: TRBV2
d_gene: TRBD2
abundance: .
j_gene: TRBJ2-4

CDR3nt: TGCGCCAGCAGTGGGGCAGGGGGCTATGGCTACACCTTC
CDR3aa: CASSGAGGYGYTF
v_gene: TRBV10-2
d_gene: TRBD1
abundance: .
j_gene: TRBJ1-2

CDR3nt: TGCGCCAGCAGCCCCGCTGGGACCACTGAAGCTTTCTTT
CDR3aa: CASSPAGTTEAFF
v_gene: TRBV5-1
d_gene: .
abundance: .
j_gene: TRBJ1-1

CDR3nt: TGTGCCAGAAGCTTGGATCTGGGGCCGCCCACAGATACGCAGTATTTT
CDR3aa: CARSLDLGPPTDTQYF
v_gene: TRBV5-3
d_gene: .
abundance: .
j_gene: TRBJ2-3

CDR3nt: TGCGCCAGCAGCCTCGTTCCCGGGACAGGGGCAGATACGCAGTATTTT
CDR3aa: CASSLVPGTGADTQYF
v_gene: TRBV5-1
d_gene: TRBD1
abundance: .
j_gene: TRBJ2-3

CDR3nt: TGTGCCAGCAGCCGACAGGGCGGTGAGCAGTTCTTC
CDR3aa: CASSRQGGEQFF
v_gene: TRBV7-9
d_gene: TRBD1
abundance: .
j_gene: TRBJ2-1

CDR3nt: TGTGCCAGCAGCTTAGGCGGGCTCAACACCGGGGAGCTGTTTTTT
CDR3aa: CASSLGGLNTGELFF
v_gene: TRBV5-4
d_gene: .
abundance: .
j_gene: TRBJ2-2

CDR3nt: TGTGCCAGCAGCTCTGTCGAGACCCAGTACTTC
CDR3aa: CASSSVETQYF
v_gene: TRBV13
d_gene: .
abundance: .
j_gene: TRBJ2-5

CDR3nt: TGTGCCAGCAGTGGGGGACAGGGGAATGAAAAACTGTTTTTT
CDR3aa: CASSGGQGNEKLFF
v_gene: TRBV2
d_gene: TRBD1
abundance: .
j_gene: TRBJ1-4

CDR3nt: TGTGCCAGCAGCTCAACAGGGACTAGCTACAATGAGCAGTTCTTC
CDR3aa: CASSSTGTSYNEQFF
v_gene: TRBV7-6
d_gene: TRBD2
abundance: .
j_gene: TRBJ2-1

CDR3nt: TGTGCCAGCAGCCAACAGGGAAACACCGGGGAGCTGTTTTTT
CDR3aa: CASSQQGNTGELFF
v_gene: TRBV14
d_gene: .
abundance: .
j_gene: TRBJ2-2

CDR3nt: TGTGCCAGCAGTTCCGGGACAAGCTACGAGCAGTACTTC
CDR3aa: CASSSGTSYEQYF
v_gene: TRBV6-5
d_gene: .
abundance: .
j_gene: TRBJ2-7

CDR3nt: TGTGCCAGCAGCGCCAACCCTAAGACTAGCGGGGGGGCGAGTGAGCAGTTCTTC
CDR3aa: CASSANPKTSGGASEQFF
v_gene: TRBV9
d_gene: TRBD2
abundance: .
j_gene: TRBJ2-1

CDR3nt: TGTGCCAGTACGGGGGTTGCCACTGAAGCTTTCTTT
CDR3aa: CASTGVATEAFF
v_gene: TRBV19
d_gene: .
abundance: few
j_gene: TRBJ1-1

CDR3nt: TGTGCCAGCAGTCCCCGGGGGTCCCAGACGACTGAAGCTTTCTTT
CDR3aa: CASSPRGSQTTEAFF
v_gene: TRBV6-1
d_gene: .
abundance: once
j_gene: TRBJ1-1

CDR3nt: TGTGCCTGGAGTGTACTCGGGAACTCTGGAAACACCATATATTTT
CDR3aa: CAWSVLGNSGNTIYF
v_gene: TRBV30
d_gene: .
abundance: .
j_gene: TRBJ1-3

CDR3nt: TGCGCCAGCAGCACCCAGGCAGGAGTCAACACTGAAGCTTTCTTT
CDR3aa: CASSTQAGVNTEAFF
v_gene: TRBV5-1
d_gene: .
abundance: .
j_gene: TRBJ1-1

CDR3nt: TGCGCCAGCAGTCGGAGGGAGGGGAGCAATGAGCAGTTCTTC
CDR3aa: CASSRREGSNEQFF
v_gene: TRBV23-1
d_gene: TRBD2
abundance: .
j_gene: TRBJ2-1

CDR3nt: TGTGCCAGCAGCGCTCGGGACGTCGGGGAGCAGTTCTTC
CDR3aa: CASSARDVGEQFF
v_gene: TRBV7-9
d_gene: .
abundance: .
j_gene: TRBJ2-1

CDR3nt: TGTGCCAGCAGCTTAGAGAGATACGAGCAGTACTTC
CDR3aa: CASSLERYEQYF
v_gene: TRBV7-8
d_gene: .
abundance: once
j_gene: TRBJ2-7

CDR3nt: TGTGCCAGCAACCCCAGGCGGGGACTGGGGGAGTATCAGGGTGAGCAGTTCTTC
CDR3aa: CASNPRRGLGEYQGEQFF
v_gene: TRBV21-1
d_gene: .
abundance: .
j_gene: TRBJ2-1

CDR3nt: TGTGCCAGCAGTCGCGGACACGACTCCTACGAGCAGTACTTC
CDR3aa: CASSRGHDSYEQYF
v_gene: TRBV6-1
d_gene: .
abundance: .
j_gene: TRBJ2-7

CDR3nt: TGCGCCAGCAGCTTGGCTGGGATACTCTACGAGCAGTACTTC
CDR3aa: CASSLAGILYEQYF
v_gene: TRBV5-1
d_gene: .
abundance: .
j_gene: TRBJ2-7

CDR3nt: TGTGCCTGGAGTGTAAGACAGGGGGGACGAGAGCCCCAGCATTTT
CDR3aa: CAWSVRQGGREPQHF
v_gene: TRBV30
d_gene: TRBD1
abundance: once
j_gene: TRBJ1-5

CDR3nt: TGCGCCAGCAGCCCCGGGACTAGCAGCTACAATGAGCAGTTCTTC
CDR3aa: CASSPGTSSYNEQFF
v_gene: TRBV5-1
d_gene: TRBD2
abundance: .
j_gene: TRBJ2-1

CDR3nt: TGTGCCAGCAGTCCCGCCCTAGCGGGGCAAGAGACCCAGTACTTC
CDR3aa: CASSPALAGQETQYF
v_gene: TRBV6-5
d_gene: TRBD2
abundance: once
j_gene: TRBJ2-5

CDR3nt: TGCAGCATACGAGGGTCTACCTACGAGCAGTACTTC
CDR3aa: CSIRGSTYEQYF
v_gene: TRBV29-1
d_gene: .
abundance: .
j_gene: TRBJ2-7

CDR3nt: TGTGCCACCAGCAGGAACCTTTTAGTCGGACACGAGCAGTACTTC
CDR3aa: CATSRNLLVGHEQYF
v_gene: TRBV15
d_gene: .
abundance: .
j_gene: TRBJ2-7

CDR3nt: TGTGCCAGCTCTCCCGGGACTAGCGGATTCGAGCAGTACTTC
CDR3aa: CASSPGTSGFEQYF
v_gene: TRBV18
d_gene: TRBD2
abundance: .
j_gene: TRBJ2-7

CDR3nt: TGTGCCAGCAGTGATTTTAGGGGTGAGCAGTTCTTC
CDR3aa: CASSDFRGEQFF
v_gene: TRBV6-4
d_gene: .
abundance: .
j_gene: TRBJ2-1

CDR3nt: TGTGCCAGCAGTGACAGTAGCGGGAGGACAGATACGCAGTATTTT
CDR3aa: CASSDSSGRTDTQYF
v_gene: TRBV6-4
d_gene: TRBD2
abundance: .
j_gene: TRBJ2-3

CDR3nt: TGCGCCAGCGCCCCCGGGACTAGTTCGGATACGCAGTATTTT
CDR3aa: CASAPGTSSDTQYF
v_gene: TRBV5-1
d_gene: TRBD2
abundance: .
j_gene: TRBJ2-3

CDR3nt: TGTGCCAGCAGCGCAACAGGTTCGGGGGGCTACACCTTC
CDR3aa: CASSATGSGGYTF
v_gene: TRBV7-8
d_gene: .
abundance: .
j_gene: TRBJ1-2

CDR3nt: TGTGCCAGCAGCCCCCGAAGCGGGTCTACCGCGGATACGCAGTATTTT
CDR3aa: CASSPRSGSTADTQYF
v_gene: TRBV7-8
d_gene: .
abundance: .
j_gene: TRBJ2-3

CDR3nt: TGCGCCAGCAGCTTGGCTCCGGGGCTTGGGGAGCAGTACTTC
CDR3aa: CASSLAPGLGEQYF
v_gene: TRBV5-1
d_gene: .
abundance: .
j_gene: TRBJ2-7

CDR3nt: TGCGCCAGCGCCCTTAGTGACTCCTACGAGCAGTACTTC
CDR3aa: CASALSDSYEQYF
v_gene: TRBV5-1
d_gene: .
abundance: once
j_gene: TRBJ2-7

CDR3nt: TGTGCCAGCAGCCAAGCGAGGGGTCAGCCCCAGCATTTT
CDR3aa: CASSQARGQPQHF
v_gene: TRBV14
d_gene: .
abundance: .
j_gene: TRBJ1-5

CDR3nt: TGTGCCAGTAGTATTCACGGACGGCCGAGCACTGAAGCTTTCTTT
CDR3aa: CASSIHGRPSTEAFF
v_gene: TRBV19
d_gene: .
abundance: .
j_gene: TRBJ1-1

CDR3nt: TGTGCCAGCAGTCCGGGTCACTACGAGCAGTACTTC
CDR3aa: CASSPGHYEQYF
v_gene: TRBV7-2
d_gene: .
abundance: .
j_gene: TRBJ2-7

CDR3nt: TGCGCCAGCAGCTTGGTACTGGCGGGAAATGGCTACACCTTC
CDR3aa: CASSLVLAGNGYTF
v_gene: TRBV5-1
d_gene: .
abundance: .
j_gene: TRBJ1-2

CDR3nt: TGCAGCGTTGAAGTTACGTCCGGGGGGTCGTTGGTTTACAATGAGCAGTTCTTC
CDR3aa: CSVEVTSGGSLVYNEQFF
v_gene: TRBV29-1
d_gene: TRBD2
abundance: .
j_gene: TRBJ2-1

CDR3nt: TGTGCCAGCAGCCCCAATACGCACACTGAAGCTTTCTTT
CDR3aa: CASSPNTHTEAFF
v_gene: TRBV7-3
d_gene: .
abundance: few
j_gene: TRBJ1-1

CDR3nt: TGTGCCAGCAGTGAATCCAGGGTTGCTGAGCAGTACTTC
CDR3aa: CASSESRVAEQYF
v_gene: TRBV25-1
d_gene: .
abundance: .
j_gene: TRBJ2-7